Listed below are T cell receptor beta chains from one sample, sequenced in a study of T cells in localized non-small cell lung cancer. TCRdb keeps only in-frame clones here, not all; method: immunoSEQ multiplex PCR. This sample has about 26,000 clones, with around 83% found just once. The sequenced sample was peripheral blood, obtained before any cancer treatment. All receptors derive from a woman between 35 and 75 years old with stage I lung adenocarcinoma. Both conserved end residues are part of each CDR3. Fields, in order: CDR3 length, D gene, J gene, clone size, V gene, CDR3 protein, CDR3 DNA. D genes are given only for firm matches. Clone size is stated in some rows and not others, as once, few, many or a class when expanded.

CDR3 length: 13; D gene: -; J gene: TRBJ1-5; clone size: -; V gene: TRBV18; CDR3 protein: CASSPGRDQPQHF; CDR3 DNA: TGTGCCAGCTCGCCCGGCAGAGATCAGCCCCAGCATTTT
CDR3 length: 12; D gene: -; J gene: TRBJ2-1; clone size: -; V gene: TRBV7-9; CDR3 protein: CASSFRQDKQFF; CDR3 DNA: TGTGCCAGCAGCTTCCGACAGGATAAGCAGTTCTTC
CDR3 length: 16; D gene: TRBD2; J gene: TRBJ2-3; clone size: once; V gene: TRBV4-1; CDR3 protein: CASSQGGLGFTDTQYF; CDR3 DNA: TGCGCCAGCAGCCAAGGTGGACTAGGATTTACAGATACGCAGTATTTT
CDR3 length: 15; D gene: -; J gene: TRBJ1-3; clone size: -; V gene: TRBV7-2; CDR3 protein: CASSLGGSLGNTIYF; CDR3 DNA: TGTGCCAGCAGCTTAGGGGGGTCTCTAGGAAACACCATATATTTT
CDR3 length: 13; D gene: TRBD2; J gene: TRBJ2-3; clone size: -; V gene: TRBV7-2; CDR3 protein: CASSPEPAGGQYF; CDR3 DNA: TGTGCCAGCAGCCCAGAACCAGCGGGGGGGCAGTATTTT
CDR3 length: 13; D gene: -; J gene: TRBJ2-2; clone size: few; V gene: TRBV21-1; CDR3 protein: CASSNLNTGELFF; CDR3 DNA: TGTGCCAGCAGCAATCTGAACACCGGGGAGCTGTTTTTT
CDR3 length: 14; D gene: -; J gene: TRBJ1-3; clone size: few; V gene: TRBV11-2; CDR3 protein: CASSSGFSGNTIYF; CDR3 DNA: TGTGCCAGCAGCTCAGGATTCTCTGGAAACACCATATATTTT
CDR3 length: 15; D gene: TRBD1; J gene: TRBJ1-1; clone size: -; V gene: TRBV19; CDR3 protein: CASSIEGTGFTEAFF; CDR3 DNA: TGTGCCAGTAGTATTGAGGGGACAGGTTTCACTGAAGCTTTCTTT
CDR3 length: 15; D gene: -; J gene: TRBJ1-2; clone size: -; V gene: TRBV4-3; CDR3 protein: CASSQGLGEPYGYTF; CDR3 DNA: TGCGCCAGCAGCCAAGGTCTCGGGGAACCCTATGGCTACACCTTC
CDR3 length: 13; D gene: -; J gene: TRBJ1-5; clone size: -; V gene: TRBV19; CDR3 protein: CASSMQGNQPQHF; CDR3 DNA: TGTGCCAGTAGTATGCAGGGAAATCAGCCCCAGCATTTT
CDR3 length: 15; D gene: -; J gene: TRBJ1-4; clone size: once; V gene: TRBV28; CDR3 protein: CASSFPGSGGEKLFF; CDR3 DNA: TGTGCCAGCAGTTTTCCGGGCTCCGGAGGGGAAAAACTGTTTTTT
CDR3 length: 16; D gene: -; J gene: TRBJ2-2; clone size: -; V gene: TRBV7-8; CDR3 protein: CASSLAGTNPTGELFF; CDR3 DNA: TGTGCCAGCAGCTTAGCGGGGACGAACCCTACCGGGGAGCTGTTTTTT
CDR3 length: 17; D gene: -; J gene: TRBJ2-1; clone size: -; V gene: TRBV7-3; CDR3 protein: CASSIYPGTPTYNEQFF; CDR3 DNA: TGTGCCAGCAGCATATACCCCGGGACACCAACCTACAATGAGCAGTTCTTC
CDR3 length: 17; D gene: -; J gene: TRBJ1-1; clone size: -; V gene: TRBV5-1; CDR3 protein: CASSFSEDRPMNTEAFF; CDR3 DNA: TGCGCCAGCAGCTTTTCTGAAGATAGACCCATGAACACTGAAGCTTTCTTT
CDR3 length: 15; D gene: -; J gene: TRBJ1-4; clone size: -; V gene: TRBV19; CDR3 protein: CASLDYGPPGEKLFF; CDR3 DNA: TGTGCCAGCCTTGACTACGGCCCCCCAGGTGAAAAACTGTTTTTT
CDR3 length: 13; D gene: -; J gene: TRBJ1-2; clone size: -; V gene: TRBV29-1; CDR3 protein: CSVGSRADYGYTF; CDR3 DNA: TGCAGCGTTGGGTCCAGGGCAGACTATGGCTACACCTTC
CDR3 length: 14; D gene: -; J gene: TRBJ1-5; clone size: -; V gene: TRBV19; CDR3 protein: CASSIPGSYQPQHF; CDR3 DNA: TGTGCCAGTAGTATCCCAGGGTCGTATCAGCCCCAGCATTTT